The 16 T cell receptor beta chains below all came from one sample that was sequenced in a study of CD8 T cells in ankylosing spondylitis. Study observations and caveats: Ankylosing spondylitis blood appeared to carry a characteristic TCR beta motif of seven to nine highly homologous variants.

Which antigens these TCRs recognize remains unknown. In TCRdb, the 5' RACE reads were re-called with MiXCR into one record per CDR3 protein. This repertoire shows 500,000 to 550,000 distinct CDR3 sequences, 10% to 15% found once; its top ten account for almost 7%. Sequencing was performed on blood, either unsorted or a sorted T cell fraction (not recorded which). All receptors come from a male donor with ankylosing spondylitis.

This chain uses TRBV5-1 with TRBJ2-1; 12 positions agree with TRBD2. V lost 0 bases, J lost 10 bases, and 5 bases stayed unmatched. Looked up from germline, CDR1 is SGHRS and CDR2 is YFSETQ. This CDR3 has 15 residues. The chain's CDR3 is CASSLAGGLAGEQFF. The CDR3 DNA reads TGCGCCAGCAGCTTGGCAGGAGGACTAGCGGGGGAGCAGTTCTTC.

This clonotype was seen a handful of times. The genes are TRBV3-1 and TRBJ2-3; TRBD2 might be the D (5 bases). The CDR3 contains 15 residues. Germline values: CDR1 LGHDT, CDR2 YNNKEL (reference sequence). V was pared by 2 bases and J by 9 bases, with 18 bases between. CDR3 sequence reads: CASSQRERKSGTQYF. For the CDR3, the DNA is TGTGCCAGCAGCCAAAGGGAAAGGAAATCGGGGACGCAGTATTTT.

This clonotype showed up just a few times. CDR3 in DNA: TGTGCCACCAGCCGAAAGTTTCAGGGGAAGAGGGACGAGCAGTACTTC. Translated, it gives CATSRKFQGKRDEQYF. The chain couples TRBV15 to TRBJ2-7; possible D gene TRBD1, 6 bases. Trimming removed 5 bases at V and 5 bases at J, with 22 bases between. CDR3 length equals 16 residues. Germline CDR1 reads LNHNV; CDR2 reads YYDKDF (reference sequence).

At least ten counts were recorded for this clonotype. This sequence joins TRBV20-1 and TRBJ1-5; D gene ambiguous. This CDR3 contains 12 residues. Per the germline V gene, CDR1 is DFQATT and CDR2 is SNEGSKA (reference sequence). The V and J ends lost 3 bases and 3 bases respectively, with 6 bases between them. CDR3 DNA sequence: TGCAGTGCTAGCTCCACCAATCAGCCCCAGCATTTT. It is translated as CSASSTNQPQHF.

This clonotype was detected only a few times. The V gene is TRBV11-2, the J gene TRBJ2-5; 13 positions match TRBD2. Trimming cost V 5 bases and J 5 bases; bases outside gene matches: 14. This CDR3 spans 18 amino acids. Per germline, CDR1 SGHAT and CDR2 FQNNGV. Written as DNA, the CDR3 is TGTGCCAGCAGCAGCTTAGTTAAACTAGCGGGAGGGGGGGAGACCCAGTACTTC. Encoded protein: CASSSLVKLAGGGETQYF.

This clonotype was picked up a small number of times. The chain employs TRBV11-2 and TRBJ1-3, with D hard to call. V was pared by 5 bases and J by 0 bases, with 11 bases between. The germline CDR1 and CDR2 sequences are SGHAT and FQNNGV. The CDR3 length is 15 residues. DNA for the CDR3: TGTGCCAGCAGCCTACTGGTCAACTCTGGAAACACCATATATTTT. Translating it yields CASSLLVNSGNTIYF.

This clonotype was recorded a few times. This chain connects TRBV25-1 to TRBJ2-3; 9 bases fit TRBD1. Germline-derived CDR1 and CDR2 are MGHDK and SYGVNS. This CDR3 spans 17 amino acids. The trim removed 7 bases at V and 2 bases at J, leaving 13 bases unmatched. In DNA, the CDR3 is TGTGCCAGCACCCCCCATACGGGACAGGGAATCACAGATACGCAGTATTTT. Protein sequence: CASTPHTGQGITDTQYF.

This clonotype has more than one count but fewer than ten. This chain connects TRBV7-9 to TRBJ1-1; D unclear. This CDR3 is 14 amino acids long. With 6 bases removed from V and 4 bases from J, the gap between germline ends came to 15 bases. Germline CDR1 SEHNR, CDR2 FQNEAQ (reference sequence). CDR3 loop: CASSSEVNVTEAFF. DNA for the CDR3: TGTGCCAGCAGTTCAGAGGTAAACGTCACTGAAGCTTTCTTT. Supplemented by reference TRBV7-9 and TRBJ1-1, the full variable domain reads DTGVSQNPRHKITKRGQNVTFRCDPISEHNRLYWYRQTLGQGPEFLTYFQNEAQLEKSRLLSDRFSAERPKGSFSTLEIQRTEQGDSAMYLCASSSEVNVTEAFFGQGTRLTVV.

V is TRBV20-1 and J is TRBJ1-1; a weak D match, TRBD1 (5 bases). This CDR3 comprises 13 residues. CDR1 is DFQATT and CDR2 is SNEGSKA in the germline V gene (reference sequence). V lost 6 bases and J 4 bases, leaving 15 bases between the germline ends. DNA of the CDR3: TGCAGTGCACCGTACCGGGGCTTCACTGAAGCTTTCTTT. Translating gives CSAPYRGFTEAFF.

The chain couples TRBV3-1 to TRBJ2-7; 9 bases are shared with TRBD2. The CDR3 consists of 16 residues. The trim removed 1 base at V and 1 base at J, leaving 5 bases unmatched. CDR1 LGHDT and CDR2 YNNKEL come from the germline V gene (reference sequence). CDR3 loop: CASSQVPSGVSYEQYF. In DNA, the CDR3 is TGTGCCAGCAGCCAAGTTCCTAGCGGGGTTTCCTACGAGCAGTACTTC.

In DNA form, the CDR3 reads TGTGCCATCAGTGAAACCGGGCAAGCCTACGAGCAGTACGTC. Translating gives CAISETGQAYEQYV. The genes are TRBV10-3 and TRBJ2-7, with D uncertain. CDR1 and CDR2 (germline): ENHRY, SYGVKD. V was pared by 3 bases and J by 2 bases, with 11 bases between. The CDR3 sequence is 14 residues long.

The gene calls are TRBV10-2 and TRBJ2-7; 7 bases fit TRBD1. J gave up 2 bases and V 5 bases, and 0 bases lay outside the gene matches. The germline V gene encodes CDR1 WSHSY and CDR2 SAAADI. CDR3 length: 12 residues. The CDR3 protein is CASSQGAYEQYV. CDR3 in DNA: TGCGCCAGCAGTCAGGGGGCCTACGAGCAGTACGTC.

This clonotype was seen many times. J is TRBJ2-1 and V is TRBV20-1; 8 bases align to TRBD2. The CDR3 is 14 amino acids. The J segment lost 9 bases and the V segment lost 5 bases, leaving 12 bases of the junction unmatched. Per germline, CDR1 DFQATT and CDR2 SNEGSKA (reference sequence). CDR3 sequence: CSAEPGLGLLEQFF. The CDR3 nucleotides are TGCAGTGCTGAACCGGGACTAGGCCTGCTTGAGCAGTTCTTC.

Written as DNA, the CDR3 is TGTGCCAGCAGCTTGGGGGCACTTAGCACAGATACGCAGTATTTT. Amino acid sequence: CASSLGALSTDTQYF. The genes are TRBV5-8 and TRBJ2-3; no clear D gene. The CDR3 extends over 15 amino acids. V was cut by 0 bases and J by 0 bases, with 8 bases left in between. Germline loops: CDR1 SGHTS, CDR2 YDEGEE.

In nucleotides, the CDR3 is TGTGCCAGCAGCCAAGTCACTAGATCCAAAAACATTCAGTACTTC. This translates into CASSQVTRSKNIQYF. The J gene is TRBJ2-4, the V gene TRBV4-2; perhaps TRBD2 as D (5 bases). CDR3 size: 15 residues. The V and J ends lost 1 base and 2 bases respectively, with 9 bases between them. Per the germline V gene, CDR1 is LGHNA and CDR2 is YNFKEQ.

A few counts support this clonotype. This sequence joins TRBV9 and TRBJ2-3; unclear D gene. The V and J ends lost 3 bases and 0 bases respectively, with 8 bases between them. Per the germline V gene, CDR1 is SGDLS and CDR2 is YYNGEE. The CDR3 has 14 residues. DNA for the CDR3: TGTGCCAGCAGCGACGGTACTAGCACAGATACGCAGTATTTT. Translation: CASSDGTSTDTQYF.